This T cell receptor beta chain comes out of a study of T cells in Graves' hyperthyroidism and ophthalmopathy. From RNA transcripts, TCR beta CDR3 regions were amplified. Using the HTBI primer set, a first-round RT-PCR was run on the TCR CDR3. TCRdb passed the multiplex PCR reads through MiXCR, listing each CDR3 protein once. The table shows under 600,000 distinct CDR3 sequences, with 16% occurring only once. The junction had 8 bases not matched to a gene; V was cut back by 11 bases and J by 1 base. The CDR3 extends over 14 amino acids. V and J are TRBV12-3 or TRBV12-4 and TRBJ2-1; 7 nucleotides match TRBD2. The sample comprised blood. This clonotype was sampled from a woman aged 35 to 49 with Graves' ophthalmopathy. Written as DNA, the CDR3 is TGTGCCCCCCACCCCGGGAGGTCCTACAATGAGCAGTTCTTC. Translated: CAPHPGRSYNEQFF.